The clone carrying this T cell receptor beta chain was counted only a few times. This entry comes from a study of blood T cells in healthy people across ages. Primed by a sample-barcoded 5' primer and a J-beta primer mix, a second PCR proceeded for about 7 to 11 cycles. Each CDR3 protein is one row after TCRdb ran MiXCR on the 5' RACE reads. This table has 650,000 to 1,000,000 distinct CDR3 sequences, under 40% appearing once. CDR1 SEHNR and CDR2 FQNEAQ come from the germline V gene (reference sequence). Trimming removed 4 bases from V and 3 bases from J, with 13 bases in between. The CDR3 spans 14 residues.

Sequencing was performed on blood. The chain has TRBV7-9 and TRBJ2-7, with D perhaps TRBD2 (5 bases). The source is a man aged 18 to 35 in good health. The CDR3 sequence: CASSSPEASYEQYF. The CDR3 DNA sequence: TGTGCCAGCAGCTCTCCGGAGGCGAGCTACGAGCAGTACTTC.